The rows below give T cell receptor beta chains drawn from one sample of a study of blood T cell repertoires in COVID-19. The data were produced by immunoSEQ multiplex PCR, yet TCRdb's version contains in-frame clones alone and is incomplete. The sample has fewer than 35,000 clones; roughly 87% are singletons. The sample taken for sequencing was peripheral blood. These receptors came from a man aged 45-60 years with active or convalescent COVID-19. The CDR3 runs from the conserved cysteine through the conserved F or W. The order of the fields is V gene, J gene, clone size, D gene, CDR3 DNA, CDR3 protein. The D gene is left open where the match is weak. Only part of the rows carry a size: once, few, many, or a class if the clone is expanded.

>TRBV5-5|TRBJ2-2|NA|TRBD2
TGTGCCAGCAATCCATTCGGGAGGACACAGAACACCGGGGAGCTGTTTTTT
CASNPFGRTQNTGELFF
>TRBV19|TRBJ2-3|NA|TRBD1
TGTGCCACAAGGACAGGGGGAACAGATACGCAGTATTTT
CATRTGGTDTQYF
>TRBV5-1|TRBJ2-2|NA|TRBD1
TGCGCCAGCAGCATTCAGGGGGCGGCTGGGGAGCTGTTTTTT
CASSIQGAAGELFF
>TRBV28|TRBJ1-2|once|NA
TGTGCCAGCAGTATACCGGACAGAGGATATGGCTACACCTTC
CASSIPDRGYGYTF
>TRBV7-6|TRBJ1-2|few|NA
TGTGCCAGCAGCTTACGGGCCGGGATTTATGGCTACACCTTC
CASSLRAGIYGYTF
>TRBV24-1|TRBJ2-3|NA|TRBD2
TGTGCCACCAGTGCCCGTGGGGAGGGTACAGATACGCAGTATTTT
CATSARGEGTDTQYF
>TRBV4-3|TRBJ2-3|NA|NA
TGCGCCAGCAGCCAATCAGAGGCCCGCACAGATACGCAGTATTTT
CASSQSEARTDTQYF
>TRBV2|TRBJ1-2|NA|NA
TGTGCCAGCAGTGCCCGGACAGTCTATGGCTACACCTTC
CASSARTVYGYTF
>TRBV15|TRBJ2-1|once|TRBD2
TGTGCCACCAGCAGAGACGCGGCTAGCGGGAGAGAATTTGGTCCTGGCAATGAGCAGTTCTTC
CATSRDAASGREFGPGNEQFF
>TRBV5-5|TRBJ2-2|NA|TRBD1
TGTGCCAGCAGCCCAAGGACAGGGGGAGACGGGGAGCTGTTTTTT
CASSPRTGGDGELFF